The sequence of this TCR beta chain was determined in a study of CD8+CD57+ T cells in acquired aplastic anemia. Study information: Sorted CD4+ and CD8+ cells yielded about 2.9 ug of DNA on average. General observations from the study: A set of twenty-nine CD8+ CDR3 sequences was shared between patients and controls, and these sequences appeared highly expressed in patients. Researchers reported that CD8+ Simpson's diversity was not significantly different in patients versus controls.

Genomic DNA templated the TCR beta VDJ and CDR3 profiling. Using its own MiXCR run on the reads, TCRdb lists one record per CDR3 protein. The sample shows 160,000 or so distinct CDR3 sequences, approximately 44% of them seen only once. The sequenced patients had an expansion of CD8+CD57+ cells seen by flow cytometry. A few counts support this clonotype. As yet, its antigen is unknown. Trimming stripped 5 bases from V and 1 base from J, with 5 bases between. Germline loops: CDR1 SGHTA, CDR2 FQGNSA. The CDR3 loop spans 12 amino acids. The chain combines TRBV7-2 with TRBJ1-1, with D unresolved. Sequenced sample: sorted CD4+, CD8+, or CD8+CD57+ T cells (not recorded which) from PBMCs. The TCR sequence derives from a human donor with aplastic anemia. CDR3 in DNA: TGTGCCAGCAGCGTTGGGAACACTGAAGCTTTCTTT. Translation gives CASSVGNTEAFF.